Following are 20 T cell receptor beta chains from one sample sequenced in a study of blood T cell repertoires in COVID-19. The protocol was immunoSEQ multiplex PCR, while the TCRdb copy is restricted to in-frame clones and leaves out a portion. Of some 250,000 clones listed, around 88% are singletons. The sample was peripheral blood. The receptors derive from a man aged 25-45 years with active or convalescent COVID-19.

The chain employs TRBV9 and TRBJ2-7; weak D call: TRBD1 (5 bases). The CDR3 is made up of 14 amino acids. Trimming stripped 4 bases from V and 3 bases from J, with 14 bases between. Germline assignment: CDR1 SGDLS and CDR2 YYNGEE. CDR3 region: CASSSDGADYEQYF. CDR3 nucleotides: TGTGCCAGCAGCTCGGATGGGGCGGACTACGAGCAGTACTTC.

The genes are TRBV6-2 or TRBV6-3 and TRBJ2-1; a weak D match, TRBD2 (6 bases). V lost 3 bases and J lost 5, with 23 bases in between. Looked up from germline, CDR1 is MNHEY and CDR2 is SVGEGT. The CDR3 totals 18 residues. In DNA, the CDR3 is TGTGCCAGCAGTTATTCGGCGGGACCTACTAGTGCGCACAATGAGCAGTTCTTC. Amino acid sequence: CASSYSAGPTSAHNEQFF.

This clone occurred once. V gene TRBV5-7 combines with J gene TRBJ1-1; D call uncertain. TRBV5-7 is given ORF status, its function remaining uncertain. Trimming shortened V by 0 bases and J by 4 bases, and 10 bases separated the two germline ends. The CDR3 totals 14 residues. In DNA, the CDR3 is TGTGCCAGCAGCTTGGGGCGGCGGGGCACTGAAGCTTTCTTT. As protein: CASSLGRRGTEAFF.

The chain carries TRBV7-9 and TRBJ1-6, with D unresolved. Germline assignment: CDR1 SEHNR and CDR2 FQNEAQ (reference sequence). Between the trimmed V and J ends, which lost 2 bases and 0 bases, there was a span of 11 bases. The CDR3 runs to 17 residues. CDR3 coding DNA: TGTGCCAGCAGCTTATTTTCCCTTAGCTCCTATAATTCACCCCTCCACTTT. Its translation: CASSLFSLSSYNSPLHF.

As concerns this clone: Other nucleotide sequences from this sample produce the same CDR3. V is TRBV5-6 and J is TRBJ2-3; no clear D. V gave up 4 bases and J gave up 4 bases, with 4 bases separating them. The CDR3 consists of 11 residues. Germline CDR1 reads SGHDT; CDR2 reads YYEEEE. CDR3 residues: CASSRADTQYF. CDR3 bases: TGTGCCAGCAGCCGCGCAGATACGCAGTATTTT.

V is TRBV4-1 and J is TRBJ1-6; TRBD1 matches at 9 bases. This CDR3 has 16 amino acids. The junction had 9 bases not matched to a gene; V was cut back by 4 bases and J by 8 bases. Germline V gives CDR1 MGHRA, CDR2 YSYEKL. This CDR3 reads CASSLFGQGRDSPLHF. In nucleotides, the CDR3 is TGCGCCAGCAGCCTGTTCGGACAGGGGCGCGATTCACCCCTCCACTTT.

This chain connects TRBV21-1 to TRBJ2-7; the table calls TRBD2, which could not be checked here. TRBV21-1 is an annotated pseudogene. The CDR3 contains 16 residues. Here the CDR3 DNA reads TGTGCCAGCAGCAAGGGACTAGCGGGGGTCTTGGACGAGCAGTACTTC. It translates to CASSKGLAGVLDEQYF.

The V gene is TRBV18, the J gene TRBJ1-4; 7 bases line up with TRBD1. From germline, CDR1 is KGHSH and CDR2 LQKENI. The CDR3 has 15 residues. V trimming: 3 bases; J trimming: 3 bases; junction bases outside the gene matches: 4. The CDR3 spells CASSPNRGSNEKLFF. The CDR3 DNA is TGTGCCAGCTCACCCAACAGGGGCTCTAATGAAAAACTGTTTTTT.

This sequence joins TRBV15 and TRBJ2-5, with 10 bases matching TRBD2. The CDR3 is 16 residues long. V trimming: 2 bases; J trimming: 2 bases; junction bases outside the gene matches: 5. Per the germline V gene, CDR1 is LNHNV and CDR2 is YYDKDF (reference sequence). In nucleotides, the CDR3 is TGTGCCACCAGCAGAACCCGGACTAGCGGTCAAGAGACCCAGTACTTC. Protein product: CATSRTRTSGQETQYF.

The chain carries TRBV7-9 and TRBJ1-4; unclear D gene. The germline V gene has CDR1 SEHNR and CDR2 FQNEAQ (reference sequence). The ends were cut back, 3 bases at V and 0 bases at J, with 5 bases in the middle. The CDR3 is 14 amino acids. CDR3 nucleotide sequence: TGTGCCAGCAGCTTTCACTCAACTAATGAAAAACTGTTTTTT. Its translation: CASSFHSTNEKLFF.

The V call is TRBV2, the J call TRBJ1-6; 9 nucleotides align to TRBD1. This CDR3 region has 14 residues. Per the germline V gene, CDR1 is SNHLY and CDR2 is FYNNEI. V shed 10 bases, J shed 7 bases, and the junction held 8 bases outside the gene matches. CDR3 protein: CATRTGAQNSPLHF. The CDR3, as DNA: TGTGCCACACGGACAGGGGCGCAAAATTCACCCCTCCACTTT.

The table lists this clone with a few counts. The CDR3 is CSGGQGGDTEAFF. In DNA form, the CDR3 reads TGCAGCGGGGGGCAGGGCGGCGACACTGAAGCTTTCTTT. The chain links TRBV29-1 to TRBJ1-1, with D maybe TRBD1 (6 bases). Trimming cost V 7 bases and J 3 bases, with 15 bases left between them. The CDR3 consists of 13 residues. The germline V gene encodes CDR1 SQVTM and CDR2 ANQGSEA.

This clone was seen once. The V and J genes are TRBV27 and TRBJ1-4; a possible D gene is TRBD1 (5 bases). This CDR3 spans 14 amino acids. Germline-derived CDR1 and CDR2 are MNHEY and SMNVEV (reference sequence). Deletions cut 3 bases from V and 4 bases from J, with 9 bases between. CDR3 DNA sequence: TGTGCCAGCAGTTTCTCAGGGTATAATGAAAAACTGTTTTTT. It is translated as CASSFSGYNEKLFF.

This clone was counted between two and nine times. The junction departs from the called germline gene at one end, perhaps through a read error. The identical CDR3 is also encoded by other nucleotide sequences in the sample. This chain links TRBV5-4 with TRBJ2-3; 10 bases fit TRBD1. CDR1 and CDR2 from the germline V gene are SGHNT and YYREEE (reference sequence). CDR3 length: 15 residues. CDR3 bases: TGTGCCAGCAGTTTGGACAGGGGGTTCACAGATACGCAGTATTTT. Amino acids: CASSLDRGFTDTQYF. The full variable domain, with the rest looked up from reference TRBV5-4 and TRBJ2-3, is ETGVTQSPTHLIKTRGQQVTLRCSSQSGHNTVSWYQQALGQGPQFIFQYYREEENGRGNFPPRFSGLQFPNYSSELNVNALELDDSALYLCASSLDRGFTDTQYFGPGTRLTVL.

There are a few counts of this clone. The CDR3 loop is CASSGGPSSYNEQFF. The CDR3 DNA follows: TGTGCCAGCAGCGGGGGGCCTAGCTCCTACAATGAGCAGTTCTTC. The rearrangement uses TRBV9 and TRBJ2-1; D may be TRBD1 (6 bases). Trimming pared 3 bases from V and 0 bases from J, leaving 10 bases between. This CDR3 is 15 amino acids long. CDR1 is SGDLS, CDR2 YYNGEE, per germline. Drawing the rest from reference TRBV9 and TRBJ2-1, the complete variable domain is DSGVTQTPKHLITATGQRVTLRCSPRSGDLSVYWYQQSLDQGLQFLIQYYNGEERAKGNILERFSAQQFPDLHSELNLSSLELGDSALYFCASSGGPSSYNEQFFGPGTRLTVL.

The chain carries TRBV6-2 or TRBV6-3 and TRBJ1-6, with D tentatively TRBD1 (5 bases). This CDR3 region has 17 residues. The germline V gene encodes CDR1 MNHEY and CDR2 SVGEGT. V lost 4 bases, J lost 7 bases, and 20 bases lay in between. CDR3 amino acids: CASSSAGTQIGNSPLHF. The CDR3 region has the DNA TGTGCCAGCAGTTCGGCCGGGACTCAGATCGGGAATTCACCCCTCCACTTT.

This chain connects TRBV4-3 to TRBJ1-1, with D perhaps TRBD1 (5 bases). Looked up from germline, CDR1 is LGHNA and CDR2 is YSLEER. This CDR3 has 14 residues. V dropped 2 bases and J dropped 1 base, with 8 bases sitting between them. In DNA, the CDR3 is TGCGCCAGCAGCCAACAGGGAAGGAACACTGAAGCTTTCTTT. Protein sequence: CASSQQGRNTEAFF.

The sample holds one count of this clone. The chain uses TRBV7-2 and TRBJ2-2; D uncertain. Trimming left V 4 bases short and J 1 base short, with 13 bases between. Germline lookup yields CDR1 SGHTA and CDR2 FQGNSA. The CDR3 totals 16 residues. CDR3 nucleotides: TGTGCCAGCAGCTACCGGTCTAGAGGGAACACCGGGGAGCTGTTTTTT. This codes for CASSYRSRGNTGELFF. The full variable domain, in which reference TRBV7-2 and TRBJ2-2 provide the parts outside the CDR3, is GAGVSQSPSNKVTEKGKDVELRCDPISGHTALYWYRQSLGQGLEFLIYFQGNSAPDKSGLPSDRFSAERTGGSVSTLTIQRTQQEDSAVYLCASSYRSRGNTGELFFGEGSRLTVL.

The V gene is TRBV5-5, the J gene TRBJ1-5, with 7 bases aligning to TRBD1. The V and J ends lost 0 bases and 7 bases, in that order; junction bases with no gene match: 7. This CDR3 is 15 amino acids long. CDR1 is SGHKS, CDR2 YYEKEE, per germline (reference sequence). CDR3 nucleotide sequence: TGTGCCAGCAGCTTGGGGTCAGGGGGACTCCAGCCCCAGCATTTT. This gives the protein CASSLGSGGLQPQHF.

The J gene is TRBJ1-1, the V gene TRBV29-1; TRBD1 agrees at 11 bases. CDR1 is SQVTM and CDR2 is ANQGSEA in the germline V gene. Trimming at V came to 4 bases and at J to 1 base, leaving 11 bases not matched to a gene. The CDR3 runs to 17 residues. This chain's CDR3 is CSVVGQGANVRNTEAFF. The CDR3 nucleotides are TGCAGCGTTGTTGGACAGGGGGCGAACGTCAGGAACACTGAAGCTTTCTTT. The full variable domain, rest sourced from reference TRBV29-1 and TRBJ1-1, is SAVISQKPSRDICQRGTSLTIQCQVDSQVTMMFWYRQQPGQSLTLIATANQGSEATYESGFVIDKFPISRPNLTFSTLTVSNMSPEDSSIYLCSVVGQGANVRNTEAFFGQGTRLTVV.